The 18 T cell receptor beta chains given below trace back to one sample, sequenced in a study of T cell clonotyping in hematopoietic cell transplantation. The data were produced by immunoSEQ multiplex PCR, yet TCRdb's version contains in-frame clones alone and is incomplete. The table has tens of thousands of clones, roughly 94% seen once. Material for sequencing was peripheral blood mononuclear cells. The receptors stem from a woman aged 50 to 60 in good health. Some clones in this sample may be carry-over from other donors' samples.

This chain uses TRBV6-4 with TRBJ2-3; tentative D call: TRBD2 (6 bases). CDR1 and CDR2 from the germline V gene are MRHNA and SNTAGT. CDR3 size: 15 residues. The germline V and J ends were trimmed by 6 bases and 3 bases, with 16 bases remaining between them. CDR3 region: CASSPGREGTDTQYF. The CDR3 bases are TGTGCCAGCAGCCCAGGGCGGGAAGGGACAGATACGCAGTATTTT.

The J gene is TRBJ1-4, the V gene TRBV6-1; 10 bases are a match to TRBD1. Losses at the gene ends were 4 bases for V and 5 bases for J; bases not matched to a gene: 7. Germline V gene lookup returns CDR1 MNHNS and CDR2 SASEGT. CDR3 size: 16 residues. For the CDR3, the DNA is TGTGCCAGCAGTGCGGGACAGGGGTTCCCGAATGAAAAACTGTTTTTT. Its protein product is CASSAGQGFPNEKLFF.

The gene calls are TRBV30 and TRBJ2-5; possible D gene TRBD1, 6 bases. V gave up 7 bases and J gave up 4 bases, with 22 bases separating them. The germline CDR1 and CDR2 sequences are GTSNPN and SVGIG (reference sequence). The CDR3 consists of 15 residues. The CDR3 loop is CASANSDRFGETQYF. CDR3 nucleotides: TGTGCCTCCGCAAATTCCGACAGGTTTGGAGAGACCCAGTACTTC.

This rearrangement joins TRBV7-2 to TRBJ1-2; D is perhaps TRBD1 (5 bases). The CDR3 sequence is 14 residues long. The germline V and J ends were trimmed by 5 bases and 7 bases, with 17 bases remaining between them. Germline values: CDR1 SGHTA, CDR2 FQGNSA. In nucleotides, the CDR3 is TGTGCCAGCAGCCCAGACCCAGGGCTAGGTGGCTACACCTTC. The encoded protein is CASSPDPGLGGYTF. The full variable domain, its missing parts supplied by reference TRBV7-2 and TRBJ1-2, is GAGVSQSPSNKVTEKGKDVELRCDPISGHTALYWYRQSLGQGLEFLIYFQGNSAPDKSGLPSDRFSAERTGGSVSTLTIQRTQQEDSAVYLCASSPDPGLGGYTFGSGTRLTVV.

The chain uses TRBV6-1 and TRBJ1-3; D uncertain. CDR1 is MNHNS, CDR2 SASEGT, per germline. V dropped 2 bases and J dropped 0 bases, with 8 bases sitting between them. The CDR3 has 15 amino acids. DNA of the CDR3: TGTGCCAGCAGTGAAAGGGTCAGCTCTGGAAACACCATATATTTT. Amino acids: CASSERVSSGNTIYF.

This clone appeared a single time. The genes are TRBV11-2 and TRBJ2-1; weak D call: TRBD1 (5 bases). Germline CDR1 SGHAT, CDR2 FQNNGV. The CDR3 spans 15 residues. V was trimmed by 2 bases and J by 8 bases, leaving 16 bases between them. CDR3: CASSLPREVIDEQFF. The CDR3 bases are TGTGCCAGCAGCTTACCCAGGGAAGTAATCGATGAGCAGTTCTTC.

CDR3 loop: CASSLDPRGASEAFF. The DNA for the CDR3 is TGCGCCAGCAGCTTGGACCCACGGGGGGCTAGTGAAGCTTTCTTT. J is TRBJ1-1 and V is TRBV5-1, with a weak D call TRBD1 (6 bases). V lost 0 bases and J 7 bases, leaving 16 bases between the germline ends. CDR1 and CDR2 (germline): SGHRS, YFSETQ. The CDR3 extends over 15 amino acids. The full variable domain, with the rest looked up from reference TRBV5-1 and TRBJ1-1, is KAGVTQTPRYLIKTRGQQVTLSCSPISGHRSVSWYQQTPGQGLQFLFEYFSETQRNKGNFPGRFSGRQFSNSRSEMNVSTLELGDSALYLCASSLDPRGASEAFFGQGTRLTVV.

CDR3 bases: TGCGCCAGCAGCAACTGGGACCGGCTCTCCTATAATTCACCCCTCCACTTT. Translation: CASSNWDRLSYNSPLHF. The gene calls are TRBV5-1 and TRBJ1-6, with D tentatively TRBD1 (5 bases). Between the trimmed V and J ends, which lost 4 bases and 0 bases, there was a span of 14 bases. The CDR3 extends over 17 amino acids. Germline V gene sequence: CDR1 SGHRS, CDR2 YFSETQ.

The rearrangement links TRBV11-2 to TRBJ1-4, with D hard to call. V was clipped by 1 base and J by 5 bases, with 11 bases between them. Germline assignment: CDR1 SGHAT and CDR2 FQNNGV. The CDR3 sequence is 15 residues long. For the CDR3, the DNA is TGTGCCAGCAGCTTAGCAAATAACCCCAATGAAAAACTGTTTTTT. It encodes CASSLANNPNEKLFF.

The V gene is TRBV27, the J gene TRBJ1-2; no reliable D call. The CDR3 has 15 residues. The germline gives CDR1 MNHEY, CDR2 SMNVEV (reference sequence). V lost 2 bases and J lost 1, with 11 bases in between. CDR3 nucleotides: TGTGCCAGCAGTTTAAGGGTTGGGGATAACTATGGCTACACCTTC. As protein: CASSLRVGDNYGYTF.

The chain has TRBV5-4 and TRBJ2-7, with 7 bases matching TRBD1. CDR3 length: 14 amino acids. The V gene's germline CDR1 is SGHNT and CDR2 YYREEE (reference sequence). Trimming at V came to 5 bases and at J to 2 bases, leaving 7 bases not matched to a gene. The CDR3 here is CASSRDSRTYEQYF. Written as DNA, the CDR3 is TGTGCCAGCAGTCGGGACAGCCGCACCTACGAGCAGTACTTC.

The chain combines TRBV14 with TRBJ1-6; TRBD1 might be the D (6 bases). Germline V gives CDR1 SGHDN, CDR2 FVKESK. The V end was cut by 5 bases, the J end by 7 bases, with 9 bases between. The CDR3 has 13 amino acids. The CDR3 region has the DNA TGTGCCAGCAGCGGCACAGGGAATTCACCCCTCCACTTT. Its translation: CASSGTGNSPLHF.

The chain employs TRBV7-3 and TRBJ2-3; D is undetermined. Germline loops: CDR1 SGHTA, CDR2 FQGTGA. Trimming shortened V by 6 bases and J by 0 bases, and 7 bases separated the two germline ends. CDR3 size: 13 residues. In DNA, the CDR3 is TGTGCCAGCAGTCTTGATAGCACAGATACGCAGTATTTT. It codes for CASSLDSTDTQYF.

The gene calls are TRBV14 and TRBJ1-6; 8 positions agree with TRBD1. Unmatched junction bases numbered 7, after V lost 3 bases and J lost 9 bases. Germline lookup yields CDR1 SGHDN and CDR2 FVKESK. This CDR3 contains 15 residues. The CDR3 DNA is TGTGCCAGCAGCCACGGCAGGGGGCTCGGTTCACCCCTCCACTTT. Encoded protein: CASSHGRGLGSPLHF.

The sample holds a few counts of this clone. The chain uses TRBV7-7 and TRBJ1-4, with TRBD1 identical over 9 bases. J was trimmed by 8 bases and V by 5 bases; bases with no gene match: 6. From germline, CDR1 is SSHAT and CDR2 FNYEAQ (reference sequence). CDR3 size: 14 residues. The CDR3 coding sequence is TGTGCCAGCAGCCTACAGGGGGCGGGGGAAAAACTGTTTTTT. Translated: CASSLQGAGEKLFF.

In DNA form, the CDR3 reads TGTGCCAGCAGCGTAGGGACAGTAGAAACAGATACGCAGTATTTT. As protein: CASSVGTVETDTQYF. The V call is TRBV11-3, the J call TRBJ2-3; 7 nucleotides align to TRBD1. CDR1 is SGHNT and CDR2 is YENEEA in the germline V gene. This CDR3 is built from 15 residues. V lost 5 bases and J lost 3; bases outside the gene matches: 8.

The rearrangement joins TRBV28 to TRBJ2-7; no clear D. CDR3 length: 14 amino acids. V was shortened by 5 bases and J by 3 bases, with 14 bases between the two germline ends. Germline V lookup: CDR1 MDHEN, CDR2 SYDVKM. The CDR3 region is CASSPSTWGYEQYF. CDR3 DNA sequence: TGTGCCAGCAGTCCGTCCACCTGGGGCTACGAGCAGTACTTC. The full variable domain, its missing parts supplied by reference TRBV28 and TRBJ2-7, is DVKVTQSSRYLVKRTGEKVFLECVQDMDHENMFWYRQDPGLGLRLIYFSYDVKMKEKGDIPEGYSVSREKKERFSLILESASTNQTSMYLCASSPSTWGYEQYFGPGTRLTVT.

On this clone itself: The identical CDR3 is also encoded by other nucleotide sequences in the sample. The chain recombines TRBV19 with TRBJ1-2, with TRBD1 identical over 7 bases. Germline values: CDR1 LNHDA, CDR2 SQIVND (reference sequence). V was pared by 5 bases and J by 2 bases, with 2 bases of the junction left unmatched. The CDR3 has 13 amino acids. The CDR3 loop reads CASSRTGNYGYTF. The CDR3 nucleotides are TGTGCCAGTAGTCGGACAGGCAACTATGGCTACACCTTC.